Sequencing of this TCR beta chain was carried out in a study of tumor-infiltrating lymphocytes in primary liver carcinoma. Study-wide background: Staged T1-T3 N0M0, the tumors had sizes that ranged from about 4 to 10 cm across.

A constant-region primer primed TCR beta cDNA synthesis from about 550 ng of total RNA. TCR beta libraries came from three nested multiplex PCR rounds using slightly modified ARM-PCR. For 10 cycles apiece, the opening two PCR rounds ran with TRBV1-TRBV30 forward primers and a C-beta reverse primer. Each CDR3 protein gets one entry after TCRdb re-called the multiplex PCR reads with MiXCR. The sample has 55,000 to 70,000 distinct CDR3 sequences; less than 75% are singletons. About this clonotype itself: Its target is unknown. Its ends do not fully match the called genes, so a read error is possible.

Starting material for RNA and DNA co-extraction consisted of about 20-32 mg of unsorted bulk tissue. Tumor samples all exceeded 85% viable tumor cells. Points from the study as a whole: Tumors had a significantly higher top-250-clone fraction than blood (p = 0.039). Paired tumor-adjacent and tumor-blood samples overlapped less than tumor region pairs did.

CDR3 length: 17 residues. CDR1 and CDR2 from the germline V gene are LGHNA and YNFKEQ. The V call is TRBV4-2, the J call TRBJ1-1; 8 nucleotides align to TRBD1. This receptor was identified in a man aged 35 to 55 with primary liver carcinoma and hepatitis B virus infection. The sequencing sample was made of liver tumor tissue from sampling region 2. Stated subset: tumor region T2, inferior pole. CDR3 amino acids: CTCSQEYGQGFWTGAFF. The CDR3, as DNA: TGTACCTGCAGCCAAGAGTACGGACAGGGTTTTTGGACTGGAGCTTTCTTC.